This is a list of T cell receptor beta chains from one sample in a study of blood T cell repertoires in COVID-19. Clones were sequenced by immunoSEQ multiplex PCR, and TCRdb holds only the in-frame ones, with some missing. The data hold roughly 500,000 clones, with about nine tenths observed a single time. Sequencing input: PBMCs or T cells enriched from blood (not recorded which). These receptor sequences come from a woman aged 60-75 years who had recovered from COVID-19. Each CDR3 is given with its conserved first and last residue. Each record gives: clone size, D gene, J gene, V gene, CDR3 DNA, CDR3 protein. The D gene is left open where the match is weak. Not every row has a clone size; where given, it reads once, few, many or a size class.

abundance: NA
d_gene: NA
j_gene: TRBJ1-2
v_gene: TRBV11-3
CDR3nt: TGTGCCAGCAGCCCCCTTTGCTGGGCCGGCTACACCTTC
CDR3aa: CASSPLCWAGYTF

abundance: NA
d_gene: TRBD2
j_gene: TRBJ2-1
v_gene: TRBV19
CDR3nt: TGTGCCAGTAGTAAACTGCGGGGGAAGGACGCTGGTGAGCAGTTCTTC
CDR3aa: CASSKLRGKDAGEQFF

abundance: NA
d_gene: NA
j_gene: TRBJ1-2
v_gene: TRBV2
CDR3nt: TGTGCCAGCGGTGGGGACAATTCGGGCGGCTACACCTTC
CDR3aa: CASGGDNSGGYTF

abundance: NA
d_gene: TRBD1
j_gene: TRBJ1-5
v_gene: TRBV5-5
CDR3nt: TGTGCCAGCAGCTTGGTGGGACAGGTAAATCAGCCCCAGCATTTT
CDR3aa: CASSLVGQVNQPQHF

abundance: NA
d_gene: NA
j_gene: TRBJ2-3
v_gene: TRBV7-9
CDR3nt: TGTGCCAGCAGCTTCCCCCCTCCAGATACGCAGTATTTT
CDR3aa: CASSFPPPDTQYF

abundance: NA
d_gene: TRBD1
j_gene: TRBJ1-5
v_gene: TRBV7-9
CDR3nt: TGTGCCAGCAGCCCCGACAGGGGGACTCAGCCCCAGCATTTT
CDR3aa: CASSPDRGTQPQHF

abundance: NA
d_gene: TRBD1
j_gene: TRBJ1-4
v_gene: TRBV7-2
CDR3nt: TGTGCCAGCAGCTACGCGGGACAGCCATATGAAAAACTGTTTTTT
CDR3aa: CASSYAGQPYEKLFF

abundance: NA
d_gene: TRBD1
j_gene: TRBJ2-7
v_gene: TRBV6-5
CDR3nt: TGTGCCAGCAGTTACCGGACAGGGGTGGGCGAGCAGTACTTC
CDR3aa: CASSYRTGVGEQYF

abundance: once
d_gene: NA
j_gene: TRBJ1-3
v_gene: TRBV5-3
CDR3nt: TGTGCCAGAAGCTTGGGGACAGCACCACTCTCTGGAAACACCATATATTTT
CDR3aa: CARSLGTAPLSGNTIYF

abundance: NA
d_gene: TRBD1
j_gene: TRBJ1-4
v_gene: TRBV6-5
CDR3nt: TGTGCCAGCAGTTCTCAGGGGGCTGCTAATGAAAAACTGTTTTTT
CDR3aa: CASSSQGAANEKLFF

abundance: NA
d_gene: TRBD2
j_gene: TRBJ2-7
v_gene: TRBV5-1
CDR3nt: TGCGCCAGCAGCTTGTGGGCAGGGAGGGATGGTGGCGAGCAGTACTTC
CDR3aa: CASSLWAGRDGGEQYF

abundance: NA
d_gene: TRBD1
j_gene: TRBJ1-4
v_gene: TRBV25-1
CDR3nt: TGTGCCAGCAGCGCCAGTAGACAGGGTCGGGGTGAAAAACTGTTTTTT
CDR3aa: CASSASRQGRGEKLFF

abundance: NA
d_gene: TRBD1
j_gene: TRBJ1-2
v_gene: TRBV19
CDR3nt: TGTGCCTCTGCGGACAGGGGAAACTATGGCTACACCTTC
CDR3aa: CASADRGNYGYTF

abundance: NA
d_gene: NA
j_gene: TRBJ1-1
v_gene: TRBV18
CDR3nt: TGTGCCAGCTCACCTGGGCAGAACACTGAAGCTTTCTTT
CDR3aa: CASSPGQNTEAFF

abundance: NA
d_gene: NA
j_gene: TRBJ2-7
v_gene: TRBV24-1
CDR3nt: TGTGCCACCAGTGATCCATCCGGAGGGTACGAGCAGTACTTC
CDR3aa: CATSDPSGGYEQYF

abundance: NA
d_gene: NA
j_gene: TRBJ2-6
v_gene: TRBV18
CDR3nt: TGTGCCAGCTCACCAATCGCTGGGGCCAACGTCCTGACTTTC
CDR3aa: CASSPIAGANVLTF

abundance: NA
d_gene: NA
j_gene: TRBJ1-2
v_gene: TRBV29-1
CDR3nt: TGCAGCGTTGATAGGTCTCGGGAAGATTATGGCTACACCTTC
CDR3aa: CSVDRSREDYGYTF

abundance: NA
d_gene: NA
j_gene: TRBJ2-1
v_gene: TRBV5-1
CDR3nt: TGCGCCAGCAGCTTGGCGTATGTGACAGGTGGTCGCAATGAGCAGTTCTTC
CDR3aa: CASSLAYVTGGRNEQFF

abundance: NA
d_gene: TRBD1
j_gene: TRBJ2-7
v_gene: TRBV5-6
CDR3nt: TGTGCCAGCAGCGAGGGATACGGGACAGCTTACGAGCAGTACTTC
CDR3aa: CASSEGYGTAYEQYF

abundance: NA
d_gene: NA
j_gene: TRBJ1-3
v_gene: TRBV4-1
CDR3nt: TGCGCCAGCAGCCTGGCAGGGGTGAACTCTGGAAACACCATATATTTT
CDR3aa: CASSLAGVNSGNTIYF

abundance: NA
d_gene: TRBD2
j_gene: TRBJ2-3
v_gene: TRBV18
CDR3nt: TGTGCCAGCTCACGCACTAGCGGGGGGCCCACCCCGGATACGCAGTATTTT
CDR3aa: CASSRTSGGPTPDTQYF

abundance: NA
d_gene: TRBD1
j_gene: TRBJ1-1
v_gene: TRBV19
CDR3nt: TGTGCCAGTAGGCGGACAGGGTCGAACACTGAAGCTTTCTTT
CDR3aa: CASRRTGSNTEAFF

abundance: NA
d_gene: TRBD1
j_gene: TRBJ2-1
v_gene: TRBV5-4
CDR3nt: TGTGCCAGCAGCCCCCCAGGGGGCGAGGGTGAGCAGTTCTTC
CDR3aa: CASSPPGGEGEQFF

abundance: NA
d_gene: NA
j_gene: TRBJ2-1
v_gene: TRBV18
CDR3nt: TGTGCCAGCTCACCAGGACGGGGAGTACCCTACAATGAGCAGTTCTTC
CDR3aa: CASSPGRGVPYNEQFF

abundance: NA
d_gene: TRBD1
j_gene: TRBJ1-4
v_gene: TRBV11-2
CDR3nt: TGTGCCAGCAGCCGCAATGCTGACAGGGCTCAAAATGAAAAACTGTTTTTT
CDR3aa: CASSRNADRAQNEKLFF

abundance: once
d_gene: NA
j_gene: TRBJ2-5
v_gene: TRBV7-8
CDR3nt: TGTGCCAGCAGAATTGGACTGCAAGAGACCCAGTACTTC
CDR3aa: CASRIGLQETQYF

abundance: NA
d_gene: TRBD2
j_gene: TRBJ2-2
v_gene: TRBV5-1
CDR3nt: TGCGCCAGCAGCTTTACGGGAGGGTCCGGGGAGCTGTTTTTT
CDR3aa: CASSFTGGSGELFF

abundance: NA
d_gene: TRBD1
j_gene: TRBJ1-1
v_gene: TRBV7-7
CDR3nt: TGTGCCAGCAGCCCCGGGACAGGGGTGGGCGCTGAAGCTTTCTTT
CDR3aa: CASSPGTGVGAEAFF

abundance: NA
d_gene: NA
j_gene: TRBJ2-3
v_gene: TRBV21-1
CDR3nt: TGTGCCAGCAGCAGGCGGGCCCAAAGCACAGATACGCAGTATTTT
CDR3aa: CASSRRAQSTDTQYF

abundance: NA
d_gene: TRBD1
j_gene: TRBJ2-7
v_gene: TRBV7-9
CDR3nt: TGTGCCAGCAGCCGGACCGGGACAGGGTTGTACGAGCAGTACTTC
CDR3aa: CASSRTGTGLYEQYF

abundance: NA
d_gene: TRBD1
j_gene: TRBJ1-2
v_gene: TRBV7-9
CDR3nt: TGTGCCAGCGGACAGGGGGCCAACTATGGCTACACCTTC
CDR3aa: CASGQGANYGYTF

abundance: NA
d_gene: NA
j_gene: TRBJ2-7
v_gene: TRBV2
CDR3nt: TGTGCCAGCCGGCAGGGCGCGTACGAGCAGTACTTC
CDR3aa: CASRQGAYEQYF

abundance: NA
d_gene: NA
j_gene: TRBJ1-5
v_gene: TRBV10-3
CDR3nt: TGTGCCATCAGTGACAGGGAGGGACAGCCCCAGCATTTT
CDR3aa: CAISDREGQPQHF

abundance: NA
d_gene: TRBD1
j_gene: TRBJ1-1
v_gene: TRBV2
CDR3nt: TGTGCCAGCAGTGGTGAGGGGGCCCACACTGAAGCTTTCTTT
CDR3aa: CASSGEGAHTEAFF

abundance: NA
d_gene: TRBD1
j_gene: TRBJ1-1
v_gene: TRBV7-2
CDR3nt: TGTGCCAACGAAACAGGGGACACTGAAGCTTTCTTT
CDR3aa: CANETGDTEAFF

abundance: NA
d_gene: NA
j_gene: TRBJ2-5
v_gene: TRBV5-1
CDR3nt: TGCGCCAGCAGCTTGGGGTTTTCGCCGGGGGGCTTATCTCTAGAGACCCAGTACTTC
CDR3aa: CASSLGFSPGGLSLETQYF

abundance: NA
d_gene: NA
j_gene: TRBJ1-2
v_gene: TRBV7-9
CDR3nt: TGTGCCAGCAGTCTGAGCTTCTATGGCTACACCTTC
CDR3aa: CASSLSFYGYTF

abundance: NA
d_gene: TRBD2
j_gene: TRBJ2-1
v_gene: TRBV7-2
CDR3nt: TGTGCCAGCAGCTTAGCCGGCGGGGGGGCCACTGAGCAGTTCTTC
CDR3aa: CASSLAGGGATEQFF

abundance: NA
d_gene: NA
j_gene: TRBJ1-2
v_gene: TRBV19
CDR3nt: TGTGCCTCAGACGGGGGAAGGGGCTACACCTTC
CDR3aa: CASDGGRGYTF